This is a list of T cell receptor beta chains from one sample in a study of CD8 T cell repertoires and HIV-1 epitope variants. Clones were read by immunoSEQ multiplex PCR, and TCRdb kept only the in-frame ones, dropping some. The table has tens of thousands of clones, roughly 81% seen once. Sequenced sample: uncultured baseline CD8+ T cells from peripheral blood mononuclear cells (PBMCs). These receptors all come from a male donor with HIV. Both conserved end residues are trimmed from each CDR3.

TRBV9	TRBJ1-1	ASSPGDRDSTEAF
TRBV30	TRBJ2-7	AWSREGGYEQY
TRBV7-3	TRBJ1-4	ASSLSGMTNEKLF
TRBV28	TRBJ1-6	ASSLPLSIISYNSPLH
TRBV9	TRBJ1-2	ASSVEPYAGSYT
TRBV5-4	TRBJ2-7	ASSSRQDGGGGQY
TRBV6-5	TRBJ1-2	ASSYSRVGYGYT
TRBV5-6	TRBJ1-5	ASTTGAQPQH
TRBV7-2	TRBJ2-2	ASSSGAGVGELF
TRBV10-3	TRBJ2-7	AISDGSHTAYEQY
TRBV19	TRBJ2-6	ASSASTGGSGANVLT
TRBV18	TRBJ2-6	ASSPGQGSSGANVLT
TRBV5-6	TRBJ2-5	ASTPYGLGVQETQY
TRBV5-8	TRBJ2-1	ASSLRGFFQF
TRBV7-9	TRBJ2-3	AVPPGQALDTQY
TRBV7-3	TRBJ2-1	ASSLGTSGGAREQF
TRBV5-1	TRBJ1-1	ASSLELQGEAF
TRBV7-9	TRBJ2-7	ASSLSQGSYEQY
TRBV14	TRBJ1-2	ASSQDRGVGGYT
TRBV28	TRBJ1-1	ASSFSGQGTLEAF
TRBV19	TRBJ1-2	ASSVRTGSYGYT
TRBV7-3	TRBJ2-3	ASSRQYLSTGVTDTQY
TRBV6-5	TRBJ1-1	ASSFNGQTEAF
TRBV2	TRBJ1-5	ASSEAWGNGQPQH
TRBV9	TRBJ1-5	ASSEADLRQPQH
TRBV2	TRBJ1-2	ASRQGDGYT
TRBV7-9	TRBJ2-3	ASRPRGSTPTDTQY
TRBV7-9	TRBJ2-1	ASGVAGGNEQF
TRBV6-6	TRBJ2-1	ASSSGLSYNEQF
TRBV5-1	TRBJ1-4	ARQPGGTNEKLF
TRBV5-6	TRBJ1-2	ASSYGYGYT
TRBV18	TRBJ1-1	ASSPPSVGVKAF
TRBV6-5	TRBJ1-2	ASSQQAFYGYT
TRBV29-1	TRBJ2-7	SARDAAYEQY
TRBV5-4	TRBJ1-2	ASSSIAGTGFGGYT
TRBV28	TRBJ2-6	ASVPGQGAGANVLT
TRBV5-1	TRBJ2-5	ASSTGQGAETQY
TRBV19	TRBJ2-2	ASKSSANTGELF
TRBV7-3	TRBJ2-7	ASSFTGTSGEQY
TRBV2	TRBJ2-2	ASSEEALRGNTGELF
TRBV6-5	TRBJ1-6	ASSYYTGTGSSPLH
TRBV7-9	TRBJ2-3	ASSPIQGTDTQY
TRBV5-4	TRBJ2-2	ASSTNTGELF
TRBV29-1	TRBJ2-3	SVDGDRAGTDTQY
TRBV7-8	TRBJ2-7	ASSLAEQGYYEQY
TRBV5-4	TRBJ2-7	ASSLSSGEQY
TRBV7-8	TRBJ2-5	ASSFSQETQY
TRBV5-4	TRBJ2-1	ASSLEGRSYNEQF
TRBV19	TRBJ2-5	ASSLWLGPSGEQETQY
TRBV19	TRBJ2-7	ASSADSQFYEQY
TRBV7-3	TRBJ2-5	ASSQDSQETQY
TRBV13	TRBJ2-3	ASSRPGLAGTDTQY
TRBV7-2	TRBJ1-2	ASSETFSGGGYT